A single sample is the source of the 9 T cell receptor beta chains below, sequenced in a study of blood T cell repertoires in COVID-19. TCRdb's table, derived via immunoSEQ multiplex PCR, lists solely in-frame clones and lacks some. This repertoire shows some 670,000 clones, approximately 90% found once; its top ten account for 0.2% to 0.3%. Material: peripheral blood. The source of these receptors is a woman aged 18-29 years with acute or convalescent COVID-19.

Turning to this clone: This sample includes further DNA sequences coding for the same CDR3. The chain couples TRBV9 to TRBJ1-4; D gene unclear. Germline V gives CDR1 SGDLS, CDR2 YYNGEE. Trimming removed 3 bases from V and 2 bases from J, with 8 bases in between. CDR3 length: 14 residues. As DNA, the CDR3 is TGTGCCAGCAGCGGGGGAGCGACTAATGAAAAACTGTTTTTT. Translating gives CASSGGATNEKLFF. Filled out from reference TRBV9 and TRBJ1-4, the complete variable domain reads DSGVTQTPKHLITATGQRVTLRCSPRSGDLSVYWYQQSLDQGLQFLIQYYNGEERAKGNILERFSAQQFPDLHSELNLSSLELGDSALYFCASSGGATNEKLFFGSGTQLSVL.

This clone was counted a few times. The chain joins TRBV3-1 (or the pseudogene TRBV3-2) to TRBJ2-5, with 9 bases fitting TRBD1. The ends lost 6 bases at V and 4 bases at J; junction bases unmatched: 3. The CDR3 consists of 13 residues. From germline, CDR1 is LGHDT and CDR2 YNNKEL (reference sequence). The CDR3 is CASSRQGVETQYF. The CDR3 nucleotides read TGTGCCAGCAGTCGACAGGGGGTAGAGACCCAGTACTTC.

V gene TRBV6-4 combines with J gene TRBJ2-7; a weak D match, TRBD1 (5 bases). CDR3 length: 16 residues. CDR1 and CDR2 (germline): MRHNA, SNTAGT. The V end lost 2 bases, the J end lost 0 bases, and 14 bases lay between the germline ends. CDR3 sequence (DNA): TGTGCCAGCAGTGACAGGCCGCGACAGAGCTCCTACGAGCAGTACTTC. Protein: CASSDRPRQSSYEQYF.

V and J are TRBV19 and TRBJ2-7; weak D call: TRBD1 (6 bases). V was trimmed by 4 bases and J by 0 bases, leaving 13 bases between them. CDR1 is LNHDA, CDR2 SQIVND, per germline (reference sequence). The CDR3 has 15 residues. The DNA of the CDR3 is TGTGCCAGTAGTAACTGGGACACCGTCTCCTACGAGCAGTACTTC. Its protein is CASSNWDTVSYEQYF.

V gene TRBV4-1 combines with J gene TRBJ2-3; 9 bases match TRBD2. Per germline, CDR1 MGHRA and CDR2 YSYEKL. Losses at the gene ends were 3 bases for V and 0 bases for J; bases not matched to a gene: 4. The CDR3 runs 16 residues. The CDR3 DNA follows: TGCGCCAGCAGCCACCTAGCGGGGAGCAGCACAGATACGCAGTATTTT. Translated, it gives CASSHLAGSSTDTQYF.

The rearrangement uses TRBV29-1 and TRBJ1-1; no reliable D call. Looked up from germline, CDR1 is SQVTM and CDR2 is ANQGSEA. There are 14 residues in the CDR3. V dropped 7 bases and J dropped 1 base, with 16 bases sitting between them. The DNA of the CDR3 is TGCAGCGCCGGCAAGGGAGCTACGAACACTGAAGCTTTCTTT. Amino acids: CSAGKGATNTEAFF. The full variable domain, completed using reference TRBV29-1 and TRBJ1-1, is SAVISQKPSRDICQRGTSLTIQCQVDSQVTMMFWYRQQPGQSLTLIATANQGSEATYESGFVIDKFPISRPNLTFSTLTVSNMSPEDSSIYLCSAGKGATNTEAFFGQGTRLTVV.

CDR3 loop: CASSQVRGDTEAFF. CDR3 sequence (DNA): TGCGCCAGCAGCCAAGTCCGAGGAGACACTGAAGCTTTCTTT. The chain combines TRBV4-3 with TRBJ1-1, with no clear D. The CDR3 totals 14 residues. Germline CDR1 is LGHNA and CDR2 is YSLEER. The V gene lost 1 base and the J gene lost 3 bases, with 9 bases spanning the gap.

The V gene is TRBV5-1, the J gene TRBJ2-7, with D possibly TRBD1 on 5 matching bases. V lost 5 bases and J 2 bases, leaving 11 bases between the germline ends. This CDR3 has 13 residues. Per germline, CDR1 SGHRS and CDR2 YFSETQ. CDR3 DNA: TGCGCCAGCAGATGGGGCACGGCCTACGAGCAGTACTTC. It yields the protein CASRWGTAYEQYF.

This chain joins TRBV12-3 or TRBV12-4 and TRBJ2-7, with a tentative D call TRBD2 (5 bases). The CDR3 has 12 amino acids. The V gene lost 3 bases and the J gene lost 7 bases, with 10 bases spanning the gap. CDR3 region: CASSFGRAEQYF. In DNA, the CDR3 is TGTGCCAGCAGTTTTGGGCGGGCTGAGCAGTACTTC.